Listed below are T cell receptor beta chains from one sample, sequenced in a study of blood T cell repertoires in COVID-19. TCRdb's copy holds only in-frame clones and misses some; the assay was immunoSEQ multiplex PCR. The sample consists of some 45,000 clones, roughly 90% of them appearing once. The sample was peripheral blood. The receptors stem from a man aged 55-75 years with active COVID-19. The CDR3 runs from the conserved cysteine through the conserved F or W. The D gene is left open where the match is weak. A row's size may be missing; if present it is once, few, many or a size class.

j_gene | d_gene | v_gene | abundance | CDR3nt | CDR3aa
TRBJ2-5 | . | TRBV2 | . | TGTGCCACCAGGGCGGCCGAGACCCAGTACTTC | CATRAAETQYF
TRBJ2-1 | . | TRBV3-1/TRBV3-2 | . | TGTGCCAGCAGCCGACAGCCAGCCCCTTACAATGAGCAGTTCTTC | CASSRQPAPYNEQFF
TRBJ2-7 | TRBD1 | TRBV4-3 | . | TGCGCCAGCAGTAGAACAGGACAGGGGTACGAGCAGTACTTC | CASSRTGQGYEQYF
TRBJ2-1 | . | TRBV5-4 | . | TGTGCCAGCAGGCCGCAGGGGAGCCACAATGAGCAGTTCTTC | CASRPQGSHNEQFF
TRBJ2-1 | . | TRBV5-6 | . | TGTGCCAGCAGCTGGGCTTACAATGAGCAGTTCTTC | CASSWAYNEQFF
TRBJ2-2 | TRBD1 | TRBV24-1 | . | TGTGCCACCAGTGATCCCGGACAGGGGGCGAACACCGGGGAGCTGTTTTTT | CATSDPGQGANTGELFF
TRBJ2-3 | . | TRBV7-2 | . | TGTGCCAGCAGCTTAGTCGGCGGGGGCACAGATACGCAGTATTTT | CASSLVGGGTDTQYF
TRBJ1-1 | TRBD1 | TRBV11-2 | once | TGTGCCAGCAGCTTTGACAGGGCCGCCCCTGAAGCTTTCTTT | CASSFDRAAPEAFF
TRBJ1-2 | . | TRBV14 | . | TGTGCCAGCAGCCCCTGGACAGCCTCCGCATATGGCTACACCTTC | CASSPWTASAYGYTF
TRBJ1-5 | . | TRBV19 | . | TGTGCCAGTAGTATTGCCAGGGACAATCAGCCCCAGCATTTT | CASSIARDNQPQHF
TRBJ1-1 | TRBD1 | TRBV7-8 | . | TGTGCCAGCAGCCCAGGACAGGGGGCGGGCACTGAAGCTTTCTTT | CASSPGQGAGTEAFF
TRBJ1-2 | TRBD1 | TRBV9 | . | TGTGCCAGCAGCGTAGCTACGACAGGGGGCCCCTATGGCTACACCTTC | CASSVATTGGPYGYTF
TRBJ2-1 | . | TRBV5-5 | . | TGTGCCAGCAGCTTGTCTAGCAGGTACAATGAGCAGTTCTTC | CASSLSSRYNEQFF
TRBJ1-4 | . | TRBV28 | . | TGTGCCAGCAGTTTGAGGCCGGGACAAAAGAATGAAAAACTGTTTTTT | CASSLRPGQKNEKLFF
TRBJ2-7 | TRBD1 | TRBV5-6 | . | TGTGCCAGCAGCTCTTACACCCACCGAGGACAGGGCCACGAGCAGTACTTC | CASSSYTHRGQGHEQYF
TRBJ1-2 | TRBD1 | TRBV2 | . | TGTGCCAGCAGTGAAATATCTTGGGGACAGGGAAACTATGGCTACACCTTC | CASSEISWGQGNYGYTF
TRBJ2-5 | TRBD2 | TRBV6-5 | . | TGTGCCAGCAGTTCTGCTGGGAGGGAAGAGACCCAGTACTTC | CASSSAGREETQYF
TRBJ2-3 | . | TRBV5-4 | . | TGTGCCAGCAGCTTGGGGGGGCTCAGCACAGATACGCAGTATTTT | CASSLGGLSTDTQYF
TRBJ2-7 | TRBD2 | TRBV3-1/TRBV3-2 | . | TGTGCCAGCAGCCAGGGACAACTAGCGGGAGCCTACGAGCAGTACTTC | CASSQGQLAGAYEQYF
TRBJ2-1 | TRBD1 | TRBV30 | . | TGTGCCTGGACCGAGGACAGGGGGCAGCAGTTCTTC | CAWTEDRGQQFF
TRBJ2-7 | . | TRBV12-3/TRBV12-4 | . | TGTGCCAGCAGTTTTGGTAGGGGTTGGGAGCAGTACTTC | CASSFGRGWEQYF
TRBJ1-4 | TRBD1 | TRBV27 | . | TGTGCCAGCAGTTTAAGCACCCCCGGGACAGGGAGTAATGAAAAACTGTTTTTT | CASSLSTPGTGSNEKLFF
TRBJ2-7 | TRBD2 | TRBV18 | . | TGTGCCAGCTCACCGGCTAGCGGGAGGGTATCCGAGCAGTACTTC | CASSPASGRVSEQYF
TRBJ1-2 | . | TRBV14 | . | TGTGCCAGCAGCCAAGAGGCGACTTTTGGCTACACCTTC | CASSQEATFGYTF
TRBJ2-3 | TRBD1 | TRBV5-1 | . | TGCGCCAGCAGCTCTCCGGGACAGGGGACACTATTTTCCACAGATACGCAGTATTTT | CASSSPGQGTLFSTDTQYF
TRBJ2-5 | . | TRBV23-1 | . | TGCGCCAGCACCTACGCGACTATACCAAGCAGGGAGACCCAGTACTTC | CASTYATIPSRETQYF
TRBJ2-1 | . | TRBV30 | . | TGTGCCTGGGGGTACGGGTCCTACAATGAGCAGTTCTTC | CAWGYGSYNEQFF
TRBJ1-5 | . | TRBV11-3 | . | TGTGCCAGCAGCTTAGATGACCGGGACACGAATTATTTTAGCAATCAGCCCCAGCATTTT | CASSLDDRDTNYFSNQPQHF
TRBJ1-6 | . | TRBV7-2 | . | TGTGCCAGCAGCTTACAACCCAGGGTCAATTCACCCCTCCACTTT | CASSLQPRVNSPLHF
TRBJ2-2 | TRBD2 | TRBV11-2 | . | TGTGCCAGCAGCTTAGAACTAGCGGGGACCGGGGAGCTGTTTTTT | CASSLELAGTGELFF
TRBJ2-7 | TRBD1 | TRBV15 | . | TGTGCCACCAGCAGGACAGGGAATCAAAGGCCTCAGTACTTC | CATSRTGNQRPQYF
TRBJ1-1 | . | TRBV28 | . | TGTGCCAGCAGTCCCTCGGGAGGGACCACTGAAGCTTTCTTT | CASSPSGGTTEAFF
TRBJ1-1 | TRBD1 | TRBV6-5 | . | TGTGCCAGCAGCCACACAGGGGGGGGGACTGAAGCTTTCTTT | CASSHTGGGTEAFF
TRBJ2-7 | TRBD2 | TRBV3-1/TRBV3-2 | . | TGTGCCAGCAGCCCCGGGGGGTTTGGGGGATTCTACGAGCAGTACTTC | CASSPGGFGGFYEQYF
TRBJ2-1 | TRBD2 | TRBV24-1 | . | TGTGCCACCAGTGATACTGGCGGGACTAGCGGGAAACGCGATGAGCAGTTCTTC | CATSDTGGTSGKRDEQFF
TRBJ2-7 | . | TRBV23-1 | . | TGCGCCAGCAGTCATTCGGAGGGTGTTTCTCACGAGCAGTACTTC | CASSHSEGVSHEQYF
TRBJ2-7 | TRBD1 | TRBV28 | . | TGTGCCAGCAGTGGCCTCCGGGACAGGGCCTACGAGCAGTACTTC | CASSGLRDRAYEQYF
TRBJ2-7 | . | TRBV4-3 | . | TGCGCCAGCAGCCAAGATCTTAAGAACAGGGCTTTATCCATCTCCTACGAGCAGTACTTC | CASSQDLKNRALSISYEQYF
TRBJ2-1 | TRBD1 | TRBV4-1 | . | TGCGCCAGCAGCCAGGCGTCGGGACAGGGGCTTCTATTCTCCTACAATGAGCAGTTCTTC | CASSQASGQGLLFSYNEQFF
TRBJ2-3 | . | TRBV18 | . | TGTGCCAGCTCTCAGCGGACTGGTAGCACAGATACGCAGTATTTT | CASSQRTGSTDTQYF
TRBJ1-4 | . | TRBV18 | . | TGTGCCAGCTCACGCTACGACCAGAAAGGGGATGAAAAACTGTTTTTT | CASSRYDQKGDEKLFF
TRBJ1-5 | . | TRBV7-8 | . | TGTGCCAGCAGCTTAGGTGGAGTTCAGCCCCAGCATTTT | CASSLGGVQPQHF
TRBJ1-2 | . | TRBV14 | . | TGTGCCAGCAGCCAAGAAGAGCACCAAGGCTACACCTTC | CASSQEEHQGYTF
TRBJ2-3 | . | TRBV5-6 | . | TGTGCCAGCAGCTTGGGGCTGGAGCGTGATACGCAGTATTTT | CASSLGLERDTQYF
TRBJ2-7 | TRBD2 | TRBV5-1 | few | TGCGCCAGCAGCTTGATGGGACTAGCGGGCAACCCCTCCTACGAGCAGTACTTC | CASSLMGLAGNPSYEQYF
TRBJ2-2 | . | TRBV30 | . | TGTGCCTGGGTACTTGGGGATAGGGCAGGGTCCACCGGGGAGCTGTTTTTT | CAWVLGDRAGSTGELFF